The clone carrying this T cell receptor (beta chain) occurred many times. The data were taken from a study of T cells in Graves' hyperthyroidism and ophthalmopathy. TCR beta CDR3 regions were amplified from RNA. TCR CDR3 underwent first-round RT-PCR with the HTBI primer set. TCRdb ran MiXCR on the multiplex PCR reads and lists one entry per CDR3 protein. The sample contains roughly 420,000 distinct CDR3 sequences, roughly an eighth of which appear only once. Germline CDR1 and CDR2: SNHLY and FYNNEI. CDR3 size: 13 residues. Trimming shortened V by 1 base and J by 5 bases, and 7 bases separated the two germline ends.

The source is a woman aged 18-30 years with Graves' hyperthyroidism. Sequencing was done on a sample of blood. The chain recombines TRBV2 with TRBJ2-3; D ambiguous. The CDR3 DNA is TGTGCCAGCAGTGAAGGATCTGGAGATACGCAGTATTTT. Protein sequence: CASSEGSGDTQYF.